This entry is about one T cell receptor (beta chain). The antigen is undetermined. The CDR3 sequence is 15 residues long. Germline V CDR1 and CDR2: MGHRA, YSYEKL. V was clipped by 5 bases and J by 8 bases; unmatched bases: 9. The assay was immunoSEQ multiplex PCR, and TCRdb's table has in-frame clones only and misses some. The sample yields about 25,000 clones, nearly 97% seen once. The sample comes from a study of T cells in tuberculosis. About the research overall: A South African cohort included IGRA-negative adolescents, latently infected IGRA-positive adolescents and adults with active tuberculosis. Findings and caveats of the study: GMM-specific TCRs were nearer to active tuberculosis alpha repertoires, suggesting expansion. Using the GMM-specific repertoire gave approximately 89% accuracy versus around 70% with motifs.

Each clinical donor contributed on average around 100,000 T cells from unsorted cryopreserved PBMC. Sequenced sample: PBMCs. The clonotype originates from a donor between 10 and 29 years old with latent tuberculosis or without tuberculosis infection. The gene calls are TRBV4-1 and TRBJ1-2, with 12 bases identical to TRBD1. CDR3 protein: CASSSQGQGARGYTF. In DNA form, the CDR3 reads TGCGCCAGCAGCTCCCAGGGACAGGGGGCGCGGGGCTACACCTTC.